This T cell receptor (beta chain) was captured in a study of T cells after yellow fever vaccination. TCRdb ran MiXCR on the 5' RACE reads and lists one entry per CDR3 protein. The sample has just under 600,000 distinct CDR3 sequences; 13% are singletons. The CDR3 consists of 13 residues. Germline assignment: CDR1 SGHRS and CDR2 YFSETQ. With 2 bases removed from V and 0 bases from J, the gap between germline ends came to 5 bases. The J gene is TRBJ1-1, the V gene TRBV5-1; unclear D gene. This receptor was identified in a young man who received the YFV17D yellow fever vaccine. This specimen consisted of PBMCs, obtained on the day of the yellow fever booster vaccination. CDR3 protein: CASSFEVNTEAFF. The CDR3 nucleotides read TGCGCCAGCAGCTTTGAGGTGAACACTGAAGCTTTCTTT.